This is a list of T cell receptor beta chains from one sample in a study of cytomegalovirus exposure and HLA in healthy donors. Clones were sequenced by immunoSEQ multiplex PCR, and TCRdb holds only the in-frame ones, with some missing. The repertoire has around 190,000 clones, 65% to 80% of them found once; the top ten carry over 4%. The sequenced sample was PBMCs. These receptors were obtained from a man aged 30 to 39 in good health and CMV-seropositive. Both conserved end residues are part of each CDR3. The D gene is left open where the match is weak. Clone size is shown for a subset of rows, as once, few, many or a class of expanded clone.

d_call: NA
cdr3_length: 13
clone_size: NA
v_call: TRBV9
j_call: TRBJ1-4
cdr3_aa: CASAQGGNEKLFF
cdr3_nt: TGTGCCAGCGCACAGGGAGGGAATGAAAAACTGTTTTTT

d_call: NA
cdr3_length: 12
clone_size: NA
v_call: TRBV7-9
j_call: TRBJ1-1
cdr3_aa: CASSRGESEAFF
cdr3_nt: TGTGCCAGCAGTCGCGGGGAATCTGAAGCTTTCTTT

d_call: TRBD2
cdr3_length: 16
clone_size: NA
v_call: TRBV11-2
j_call: TRBJ2-2
cdr3_aa: CASSLSGGAGTGELFF
cdr3_nt: TGTGCCAGCAGCCTCAGCGGGGGGGCGGGCACCGGGGAGCTGTTTTTT

d_call: TRBD2
cdr3_length: 16
clone_size: NA
v_call: TRBV5-1
j_call: TRBJ2-1
cdr3_aa: CASSPGGGRSWDEQFF
cdr3_nt: TGCGCCAGCAGCCCCGGGGGCGGGAGGTCTTGGGATGAGCAGTTCTTC

d_call: TRBD1
cdr3_length: 16
clone_size: NA
v_call: TRBV4-1
j_call: TRBJ2-1
cdr3_aa: CASSQEGAGGFREQFF
cdr3_nt: TGCGCCAGCAGCCAAGAGGGGGCAGGGGGCTTTCGCGAGCAGTTCTTC

d_call: NA
cdr3_length: 12
clone_size: few
v_call: TRBV27
j_call: TRBJ1-1
cdr3_aa: CASSADRREAFF
cdr3_nt: TGTGCCAGCAGCGCAGACAGGCGGGAAGCTTTCTTT

d_call: TRBD1
cdr3_length: 14
clone_size: NA
v_call: TRBV28
j_call: TRBJ2-2
cdr3_aa: CASARTGNTGELFF
cdr3_nt: TGTGCCAGCGCCCGGACAGGGAACACCGGGGAGCTGTTTTTT

d_call: TRBD2
cdr3_length: 15
clone_size: NA
v_call: TRBV7-2
j_call: TRBJ2-7
cdr3_aa: CASSLSGGSSYEQYF
cdr3_nt: TGTGCCAGCAGCCTGTCGGGGGGAAGCTCCTACGAGCAGTACTTC

d_call: NA
cdr3_length: 15
clone_size: NA
v_call: TRBV2
j_call: TRBJ1-5
cdr3_aa: CASSADGGANQPQHF
cdr3_nt: TGTGCCAGCAGTGCCGACGGGGGGGCTAATCAGCCCCAGCATTTT

d_call: TRBD2
cdr3_length: 15
clone_size: NA
v_call: TRBV19
j_call: TRBJ2-1
cdr3_aa: CASTLAGVTYNEQFF
cdr3_nt: TGTGCCAGTACCCTAGCGGGGGTAACCTACAATGAGCAGTTCTTC

d_call: TRBD1
cdr3_length: 15
clone_size: NA
v_call: TRBV7-2
j_call: TRBJ1-4
cdr3_aa: CASSLVTGGTKKLFF
cdr3_nt: TGTGCCAGCAGCTTAGTGACAGGGGGTACTAAAAAACTGTTTTTT

d_call: TRBD1
cdr3_length: 18
clone_size: NA
v_call: TRBV4-3
j_call: TRBJ2-3
cdr3_aa: CASSQDAPSTGTTDTQYF
cdr3_nt: TGCGCCAGCAGCCAAGATGCCCCTTCGACAGGGACCACAGATACGCAGTATTTT

d_call: NA
cdr3_length: 14
clone_size: NA
v_call: TRBV7-9
j_call: TRBJ2-7
cdr3_aa: CASSLLEGGYEQYF
cdr3_nt: TGTGCCAGCAGCTTACTGGAGGGTGGTTACGAGCAGTACTTC

d_call: TRBD2
cdr3_length: 18
clone_size: NA
v_call: TRBV30
j_call: TRBJ2-2
cdr3_aa: CAWSDPGLAGVNTGELFF
cdr3_nt: TGTGCCTGGAGCGATCCCGGACTAGCGGGTGTGAACACCGGGGAGCTGTTTTTT

d_call: NA
cdr3_length: 16
clone_size: once
v_call: TRBV5-1
j_call: TRBJ2-1
cdr3_aa: CASSLTFPSSYNEQFF
cdr3_nt: TGCGCCAGCAGCTTGACTTTCCCGAGCTCCTACAATGAGCAGTTCTTC

d_call: NA
cdr3_length: 11
clone_size: NA
v_call: TRBV7-9
j_call: TRBJ1-2
cdr3_aa: CASRLEPGYTF
cdr3_nt: TGTGCCAGCAGACTCGAACCCGGCTACACCTTC

d_call: TRBD2
cdr3_length: 15
clone_size: NA
v_call: TRBV27
j_call: TRBJ2-2
cdr3_aa: CASRTGTSDYGELFF
cdr3_nt: TGTGCCAGCAGGACCGGGACTAGCGATTACGGGGAGCTGTTTTTT

d_call: NA
cdr3_length: 14
clone_size: few
v_call: TRBV15
j_call: TRBJ1-1
cdr3_aa: CATSRDTFETEAFF
cdr3_nt: TGTGCCACCAGCAGAGATACGTTTGAGACTGAAGCTTTCTTT

d_call: TRBD1
cdr3_length: 15
clone_size: NA
v_call: TRBV4-3
j_call: TRBJ1-6
cdr3_aa: CASSQDPGQGSPLHF
cdr3_nt: TGCGCCAGCAGCCAAGATCCAGGACAGGGGTCACCCCTCCACTTT

d_call: NA
cdr3_length: 14
clone_size: few
v_call: TRBV5-4
j_call: TRBJ2-2
cdr3_aa: CASSLGPGTGELFF
cdr3_nt: TGTGCCAGCAGCTTGGGACCAGGGACCGGGGAGCTGTTTTTT

d_call: TRBD1
cdr3_length: 15
clone_size: NA
v_call: TRBV5-4
j_call: TRBJ1-3
cdr3_aa: CASSLGQTPLDTIYF
cdr3_nt: TGTGCCAGCAGCCTGGGACAGACCCCACTTGACACCATATATTTT

d_call: NA
cdr3_length: 13
clone_size: NA
v_call: TRBV5-4
j_call: TRBJ1-4
cdr3_aa: CASTILGNEKLFF
cdr3_nt: TGTGCCAGCACAATTCTAGGAAATGAAAAACTGTTTTTT

d_call: NA
cdr3_length: 14
clone_size: NA
v_call: TRBV7-2
j_call: TRBJ2-4
cdr3_aa: CASSWGQGENIQYF
cdr3_nt: TGTGCCAGCAGCTGGGGACAAGGAGAAAACATTCAGTACTTC

d_call: TRBD2
cdr3_length: 16
clone_size: NA
v_call: TRBV7-8
j_call: TRBJ2-1
cdr3_aa: CASSATSGSSYNEQFF
cdr3_nt: TGTGCCAGCAGCGCGACTAGCGGGAGCTCCTACAATGAGCAGTTCTTC

d_call: NA
cdr3_length: 15
clone_size: NA
v_call: TRBV30
j_call: TRBJ2-5
cdr3_aa: CAWIPRGRTLETQYF
cdr3_nt: TGTGCCTGGATTCCGCGGGGGCGCACCTTGGAGACCCAGTACTTC

d_call: TRBD1
cdr3_length: 15
clone_size: NA
v_call: TRBV5-5
j_call: TRBJ2-7
cdr3_aa: CASSVVDRVRGEQYF
cdr3_nt: TGTGCCAGCAGCGTAGTGGACAGGGTGAGGGGCGAGCAGTACTTC

d_call: NA
cdr3_length: 16
clone_size: NA
v_call: TRBV27
j_call: TRBJ2-5
cdr3_aa: CASKAAPRSGEETQYF
cdr3_nt: TGTGCCAGCAAGGCAGCGCCCCGATCGGGAGAAGAGACCCAGTACTTC

d_call: NA
cdr3_length: 14
clone_size: NA
v_call: TRBV28
j_call: TRBJ2-7
cdr3_aa: CASRPRGRSYEQYF
cdr3_nt: TGTGCCAGTAGACCTCGGGGGAGATCCTACGAGCAGTACTTC

d_call: NA
cdr3_length: 14
clone_size: NA
v_call: TRBV25-1
j_call: TRBJ1-1
cdr3_aa: CASSAFTGNTEAFF
cdr3_nt: TGTGCCAGCAGTGCATTTACAGGGAACACTGAAGCTTTCTTT

d_call: NA
cdr3_length: 14
clone_size: NA
v_call: TRBV5-1
j_call: TRBJ2-4
cdr3_aa: CASSLTDAKNIQYF
cdr3_nt: TGCGCCAGCAGCCTGACAGACGCCAAAAACATTCAGTACTTC

d_call: NA
cdr3_length: 16
clone_size: NA
v_call: TRBV6-6
j_call: TRBJ1-5
cdr3_aa: CASSSPLSRGNQPQHF
cdr3_nt: TGTGCCAGCAGCTCCCCCCTAAGCCGGGGCAATCAGCCCCAGCATTTT

d_call: TRBD1
cdr3_length: 11
clone_size: once
v_call: TRBV4-2
j_call: TRBJ1-2
cdr3_aa: CASTGGYGYTF
cdr3_nt: TGTGCCAGCACAGGGGGCTATGGCTACACCTTC

d_call: NA
cdr3_length: 14
clone_size: NA
v_call: TRBV7-8
j_call: TRBJ2-5
cdr3_aa: CASSVRDRGETQYF
cdr3_nt: TGTGCCAGCAGCGTCCGGGACCGGGGGGAGACCCAGTACTTC

d_call: TRBD1
cdr3_length: 18
clone_size: once
v_call: TRBV5-1
j_call: TRBJ2-3
cdr3_aa: CASSGTGVLLPSTDTQYF
cdr3_nt: TGCGCCAGCAGCGGAACAGGGGTTCTCCTTCCTAGCACAGATACGCAGTATTTT

d_call: NA
cdr3_length: 16
clone_size: NA
v_call: TRBV10-3
j_call: TRBJ1-5
cdr3_aa: CAISESFDSTNQPQHF
cdr3_nt: TGTGCCATCAGTGAGTCTTTCGACAGCACGAATCAGCCCCAGCATTTT

d_call: TRBD1
cdr3_length: 13
clone_size: NA
v_call: TRBV15
j_call: TRBJ2-5
cdr3_aa: CATRGDREETQYF
cdr3_nt: TGTGCCACCAGGGGAGACAGGGAAGAGACCCAGTACTTC

d_call: TRBD2
cdr3_length: 13
clone_size: NA
v_call: TRBV7-2
j_call: TRBJ2-7
cdr3_aa: CASSLTSLTEQYF
cdr3_nt: TGTGCCAGCAGCTTGACTAGCCTGACCGAGCAGTACTTC

d_call: TRBD1
cdr3_length: 15
clone_size: NA
v_call: TRBV6-5
j_call: TRBJ1-1
cdr3_aa: CASSYVGTRGIEAFF
cdr3_nt: TGTGCCAGCAGTTACGTGGGGACCAGGGGGATTGAAGCTTTCTTT

d_call: TRBD1
cdr3_length: 14
clone_size: NA
v_call: TRBV18
j_call: TRBJ1-1
cdr3_aa: CASSRGQGNTEAFF
cdr3_nt: TGTGCCAGCTCAAGGGGACAGGGGAACACTGAAGCTTTCTTT

d_call: TRBD1
cdr3_length: 15
clone_size: NA
v_call: TRBV6-6
j_call: TRBJ1-3
cdr3_aa: CASSYSSGGGNTIYF
cdr3_nt: TGTGCCAGCAGTTACTCGTCAGGGGGGGGAAACACCATATATTTT

d_call: NA
cdr3_length: 15
clone_size: NA
v_call: TRBV2
j_call: TRBJ1-6
cdr3_aa: CASSQLQGNNSPLHF
cdr3_nt: TGTGCCAGCAGCCAACTACAGGGAAATAATTCACCCCTCCACTTT

d_call: TRBD2
cdr3_length: 18
clone_size: NA
v_call: TRBV11-3
j_call: TRBJ2-5
cdr3_aa: CASSPGTSGGSLQETQYF
cdr3_nt: TGTGCCAGCAGCCCGGGGACTAGCGGGGGGTCCCTCCAAGAGACCCAGTACTTC